This TCR beta chain was sequenced during a study of blood T cell repertoires in COVID-19. About the study: From T cells, B-cell-depleted T cells, or PBMCs came the material, which was cDNA or gDNA.

In the source study's methods: Cell counts per sample came from amplifying reference gene primers. Libraries were prepared by immunoSEQ multiplex PCR; TCRdb keeps only in-frame clonotypes and omits some of them. D and trimming were read from the DNA, whereas the V and J calls and clone size are those reported in that table. The table lists approximately 150,000 clones, over 80% of them singletons. Looked up from germline, CDR1 is SGHNT and CDR2 is YYREEE (reference sequence). V dropped 2 bases and J dropped 6 bases, with 5 bases sitting between them. The CDR3 covers 12 residues. This clone has only one observation.

The J gene is TRBJ2-2, the V gene TRBV5-4; D is unclear. This receptor was identified in a man over 45 who had recovered from COVID-19. The sequencing sample was made of peripheral blood. CDR3 loop: CASSFASGELFF. DNA for the CDR3: TGTGCCAGCAGCTTCGCGTCCGGGGAGCTGTTTTTT. Full variable domain (outside the CDR3, taken from reference TRBV5-4 and TRBJ2-2): ETGVTQSPTHLIKTRGQQVTLRCSSQSGHNTVSWYQQALGQGPQFIFQYYREEENGRGNFPPRFSGLQFPNYSSELNVNALELDDSALYLCASSFASGELFFGEGSRLTVL.